The 25 T cell receptor beta chains presented below share a single source sample, sequenced in a study of cytomegalovirus exposure and HLA in healthy donors. PCR primers comprised 60 Vbeta and 13 Jbeta primers. Here immunoSEQ multiplex PCR was the method, and the copy in TCRdb shows in-frame clones only, minus some. Among about 130,000 clones, 70% to 75% were seen once, and the ten largest hold 3.1%. What was sequenced was PBMCs. Every receptor here comes from a man aged 25-40 years in good health and CMV-seronegative.

The V gene is TRBV7-3, the J gene TRBJ2-2, with 7 bases aligning to TRBD2. This CDR3 spans 17 amino acids. Per the germline V gene, CDR1 is SGHTA and CDR2 is FQGTGA. Trimming cost V 1 base and J 5 bases; bases outside gene matches: 10. CDR3 region: CASSLRSGTLSTGELFF. The CDR3 DNA follows: TGTGCCAGCAGCTTAAGAAGCGGGACCTTGAGTACCGGGGAGCTGTTTTTT.

V and J are TRBV4-1 and TRBJ2-7; 7 bases are shared with TRBD1. The CDR3 is 14 residues long. V shed 2 bases, J shed 4 bases, and the junction held 5 bases outside the gene matches. The V gene's germline CDR1 is MGHRA and CDR2 YSYEKL. The CDR3 region is CASSQTDRDYEQYF. The CDR3 DNA sequence: TGCGCCAGCAGCCAAACCGACAGGGATTACGAGCAGTACTTC.

The chain combines TRBV10-3 with TRBJ2-3; D perhaps matches TRBD2 (6 bases). Germline V gene lookup returns CDR1 ENHRY and CDR2 SYGVKD. This CDR3 comprises 14 residues. Trimming stripped 4 bases from V and 1 base from J, with 9 bases between. CDR3 protein: CAISGASGTDTQYF. The CDR3 DNA is TGTGCCATCAGTGGGGCTAGCGGCACAGATACGCAGTATTTT.

This chain uses TRBV28 with TRBJ2-1; 8 bases map to TRBD1. The germline V gene has CDR1 MDHEN and CDR2 SYDVKM. CDR3 length: 16 residues. Unmatched junction bases numbered 4, after V lost 1 base and J lost 2 bases. CDR3 DNA: TGTGCCAGCAGTTTATCCGTGGGACAGGCCTACAATGAGCAGTTCTTC. Translation: CASSLSVGQAYNEQFF.

This chain joins TRBV6-5 and TRBJ2-5, with TRBD1 identical over 10 bases. The CDR3 contains 16 residues. The germline V gene has CDR1 MNHEY and CDR2 SVGAGI. V lost 0 bases, J lost 5 bases, and 6 bases stayed unmatched. The CDR3 region has the DNA TGTGCCAGCAGTTACTCCGGGACAGGGGTGTTTGAGACCCAGTACTTC. Amino acid sequence: CASSYSGTGVFETQYF.

This rearrangement joins TRBV30 to TRBJ2-7; the D gene is possibly TRBD1 (6 bases). V was pared by 2 bases and J by 7 bases, with 15 bases between. From germline, CDR1 is GTSNPN and CDR2 SVGIG (reference sequence). CDR3 size: 13 residues. For the CDR3, the DNA is TGTGCCTGGAGTACAGGGATAGGATGGGAGCAGTACTTC. It specifies CAWSTGIGWEQYF. The full variable domain, its missing parts supplied by reference TRBV30 and TRBJ2-7, is SQTIHQWPATLVQPVGSPLSLECTVEGTSNPNLYWYRQAAGRGLQLLFYSVGIGQISSEVPQNLSASRPQDRQFILSSKKLLLSDSGFYLCAWSTGIGWEQYFGPGTRLTVT.

The chain recombines TRBV9 with TRBJ1-1; D uncertain. Germline V gene sequence: CDR1 SGDLS, CDR2 YYNGEE. Trimming left V 3 bases short and J 2 bases short, with 8 bases between. The length of the CDR3 is 13 residues. CDR3 nucleotide sequence: TGTGCCAGCAGCGGTGAGATTAACACTGAAGCTTTCTTT. Encoded protein: CASSGEINTEAFF. Full variable domain (remainder filled in from reference TRBV9 and TRBJ1-1): DSGVTQTPKHLITATGQRVTLRCSPRSGDLSVYWYQQSLDQGLQFLIQYYNGEERAKGNILERFSAQQFPDLHSELNLSSLELGDSALYFCASSGEINTEAFFGQGTRLTVV.

This clone was seen a handful of times. The gene calls are TRBV7-2 and TRBJ1-2, with D tentatively TRBD1 (6 bases). CDR1 is SGHTA, CDR2 FQGNSA, per germline. V lost 1 base and J lost 8, with 14 bases in between. The CDR3 runs 14 residues. This chain's CDR3 is CASSLVGGLKGYTF. The CDR3 DNA reads TGTGCCAGCAGCTTAGTCGGGGGGCTAAAGGGCTACACCTTC.

The V gene is TRBV25-1, the J gene TRBJ2-3, with D possibly being TRBD2 (5 bases). Trimming pared 4 bases from V and 5 bases from J, leaving 13 bases between. The V gene's germline CDR1 is MGHDK and CDR2 SYGVNS. The CDR3 runs to 14 residues. The DNA for the CDR3 is TGTGCCAGCAGTGTTCCCGGACGGGGAGATACGCAGTATTTT. This sequence encodes CASSVPGRGDTQYF.

The chain is built from TRBV20-1 and TRBJ2-3; D call uncertain. Germline V lookup: CDR1 DFQATT, CDR2 SNEGSKA (reference sequence). Trimming cost V 7 bases and J 6 bases, with 8 bases left between them. The CDR3 is 10 amino acids. DNA of the CDR3: TGCAGTGGTACATTCGATACGCAGTATTTT. Translating it yields CSGTFDTQYF.

This rearrangement joins TRBV2 to TRBJ1-1; 8 nucleotides agree with TRBD1. The ends lost 7 bases at V and 4 bases at J; junction bases unmatched: 14. The CDR3 is 16 amino acids. Germline CDR1 reads SNHLY; CDR2 reads FYNNEI. The CDR3 reads CASNPSRGRGFTEAFF. Here the CDR3 DNA reads TGTGCCAGCAATCCCTCCAGGGGGCGCGGGTTCACTGAAGCTTTCTTT.

The CDR3 nucleotides read TGTGCCAGCAGCAACGGACCGGGGGGGACTAGCACAGATACGCAGTATTTT. This translates into CASSNGPGGTSTDTQYF. The rearrangement links TRBV5-6 to TRBJ2-3, with 8 positions matching TRBD2. CDR3 length equals 17 residues. The germline CDR1 and CDR2 sequences are SGHDT and YYEEEE. V lost 4 bases and J lost 0; bases outside the gene matches: 10.

The gene calls are TRBV11-2 and TRBJ2-5, with D perhaps TRBD2 (6 bases). Germline V lookup: CDR1 SGHAT, CDR2 FQNNGV. V was pared by 5 bases and J by 1 base, with 8 bases between. CDR3 length equals 13 residues. The CDR3 DNA follows: TGTGCCAGCAGCAGGACTACCCAAGAGACCCAGTACTTC. Translated: CASSRTTQETQYF.

The chain has TRBV6-5 and TRBJ1-2, with 9 bases that match TRBD1. The CDR3 has 15 amino acids. Germline V gene lookup returns CDR1 MNHEY and CDR2 SVGAGI. V shed 10 bases and J 6 bases; nucleotides not matched to a gene: 15. The CDR3 loop is CATHPPQGALDGYTF. As DNA, the CDR3 is TGTGCCACACACCCCCCACAGGGGGCCTTGGATGGCTACACCTTC.

The rearrangement links TRBV4-2 to TRBJ2-1; TRBD1 matches at 11 bases. Germline CDR1 reads LGHNA; CDR2 reads YNFKEQ. The J segment lost 7 bases and the V segment lost 0 bases, leaving 5 bases of the junction unmatched. The CDR3 extends over 16 amino acids. The chain's CDR3 is CASSQDGTGGWNEQFF. CDR3 bases: TGTGCCAGCAGCCAAGATGGGACAGGGGGTTGGAATGAGCAGTTCTTC.

The chain couples TRBV27 to TRBJ1-2, with a tentative D call TRBD1 (5 bases). Germline assignment: CDR1 MNHEY and CDR2 SMNVEV (reference sequence). This CDR3 is 14 amino acids long. Trimming pared 6 bases from V and 0 bases from J, leaving 11 bases between. CDR3 DNA sequence: TGTGCCAGCAGGGGACTCCTAGCTAACTATGGCTACACCTTC. Protein sequence: CASRGLLANYGYTF.

This clone turned up a few times. The V gene is TRBV6-1, the J gene TRBJ1-1; TRBD1 agrees at 7 bases. J gave up 4 bases and V 5 bases, and 7 bases lay outside the gene matches. This CDR3 has 14 residues. Germline assignment: CDR1 MNHNS and CDR2 SASEGT. The CDR3 DNA reads TGTGCCAGCAGTACCTGGACAGGAGGCACTGAAGCTTTCTTT. Amino acids: CASSTWTGGTEAFF.

This clone came up a few times. This chain uses TRBV5-4 with TRBJ2-1; 12 bases fit TRBD2. The CDR3 consists of 17 residues. Germline assignment: CDR1 SGHNT and CDR2 YYREEE (reference sequence). After removal of 0 bases from V and 7 bases from J, the junction contained 8 bases not matched to a gene. DNA for the CDR3: TGTGCCAGCAGCTTGGAGGCTAGCGGGAGGGCCGGGAATGAGCAGTTCTTC. Amino acids: CASSLEASGRAGNEQFF.

This chain joins TRBV2 and TRBJ2-1; D is unclear. Germline V gives CDR1 SNHLY, CDR2 FYNNEI. This CDR3 is built from 14 residues. The germline V and J ends were trimmed by 6 bases and 5 bases, with 14 bases remaining between them. Written as DNA, the CDR3 is TGTGCCAGCAGGAACGTCAAACAAAACAATGAGCAGTTCTTC. It encodes CASRNVKQNNEQFF.

The chain links TRBV4-1 to TRBJ1-6, with 9 bases aligning to TRBD1. V shed 3 bases, J shed 10 bases, and the junction held 10 bases outside the gene matches. The CDR3 totals 16 residues. Germline V gene sequence: CDR1 MGHRA, CDR2 YSYEKL. The CDR3 region has the DNA TGCGCCAGCAGCCAGGACAGGGGTAATTTTGGGTCACCCCTCCACTTT. As protein: CASSQDRGNFGSPLHF.

The chain carries TRBV5-1 and TRBJ2-1; TRBD1 is a possible D gene (6 bases). Germline values: CDR1 SGHRS, CDR2 YFSETQ. The CDR3 sequence is 13 residues long. V was cut by 4 bases and J by 6 bases, with 11 bases left in between. CDR3 nucleotides: TGCGCCAGCAGCCGAAACAGGGCCAATGAGCAGTTCTTC. It yields the protein CASSRNRANEQFF. The whole variable domain, filled in from reference TRBV5-1 and TRBJ2-1, reads KAGVTQTPRYLIKTRGQQVTLSCSPISGHRSVSWYQQTPGQGLQFLFEYFSETQRNKGNFPGRFSGRQFSNSRSEMNVSTLELGDSALYLCASSRNRANEQFFGPGTRLTVL.

The CDR3 here is CASSIDLTASNQPQHF. CDR3 bases: TGTGCCAGTAGTATAGATTTGACAGCTAGCAATCAGCCCCAGCATTTT. The genes are TRBV19 and TRBJ1-5; tentatively, D is TRBD1 (5 bases). The V gene lost 0 bases and the J gene lost 0 bases, with 9 bases spanning the gap. The germline V gene encodes CDR1 LNHDA and CDR2 SQIVND (reference sequence). The CDR3 spans 16 residues.

The chain links TRBV6-5 to TRBJ2-7, with 7 bases aligning to TRBD2. V gave up 2 bases and J gave up 5 bases; unmatched junction bases: 6. From germline, CDR1 is MNHEY and CDR2 SVGAGI. This CDR3 spans 14 amino acids. The CDR3 region is CASSYGGRANEQYF. In DNA form, the CDR3 reads TGTGCCAGCAGTTACGGGGGGAGGGCCAACGAGCAGTACTTC.

This clone was observed a few times. The rearrangement joins TRBV30 to TRBJ2-1; D not resolved. Germline CDR1 GTSNPN, CDR2 SVGIG (reference sequence). V shed 1 base and J shed 5 bases, with 9 bases lying between them. The CDR3 sequence is 13 residues long. This CDR3 is CAWSAPVNNEQFF. The CDR3 nucleotides read TGTGCCTGGAGTGCCCCGGTTAACAATGAGCAGTTCTTC.

The V gene is TRBV4-3, the J gene TRBJ2-2, with 11 positions matching TRBD1. The CDR3 loop spans 17 amino acids. With V trimmed by 2 bases and J by 7 bases, 9 bases remained unmatched. The germline V gene encodes CDR1 LGHNA and CDR2 YSLEER. The CDR3 sequence: CASSQMRTGGADGELFF. CDR3 nucleotide sequence: TGCGCCAGCAGCCAAATGCGGACAGGGGGCGCCGACGGGGAGCTGTTTTTT.